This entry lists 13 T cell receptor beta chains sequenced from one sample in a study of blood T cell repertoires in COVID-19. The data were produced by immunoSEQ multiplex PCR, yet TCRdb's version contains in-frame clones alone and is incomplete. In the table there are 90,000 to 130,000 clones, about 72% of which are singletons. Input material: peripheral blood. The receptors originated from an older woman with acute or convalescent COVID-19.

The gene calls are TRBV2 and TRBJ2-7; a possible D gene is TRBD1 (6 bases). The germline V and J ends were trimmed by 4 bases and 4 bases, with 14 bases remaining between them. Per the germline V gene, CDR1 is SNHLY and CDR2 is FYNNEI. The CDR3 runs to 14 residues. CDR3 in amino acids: CASSGQALMYEQYF. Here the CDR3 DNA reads TGTGCCAGCAGTGGACAGGCCCTAATGTACGAGCAGTACTTC.

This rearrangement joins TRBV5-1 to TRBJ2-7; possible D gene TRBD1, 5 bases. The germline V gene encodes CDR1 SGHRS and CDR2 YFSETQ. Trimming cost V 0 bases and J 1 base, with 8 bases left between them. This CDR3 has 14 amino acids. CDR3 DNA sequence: TGCGCCAGCAGCTTGGGGCAGGGTTCCTACGAGCAGTACTTC. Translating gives CASSLGQGSYEQYF. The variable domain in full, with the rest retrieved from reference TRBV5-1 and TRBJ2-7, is KAGVTQTPRYLIKTRGQQVTLSCSPISGHRSVSWYQQTPGQGLQFLFEYFSETQRNKGNFPGRFSGRQFSNSRSEMNVSTLELGDSALYLCASSLGQGSYEQYFGPGTRLTVT.

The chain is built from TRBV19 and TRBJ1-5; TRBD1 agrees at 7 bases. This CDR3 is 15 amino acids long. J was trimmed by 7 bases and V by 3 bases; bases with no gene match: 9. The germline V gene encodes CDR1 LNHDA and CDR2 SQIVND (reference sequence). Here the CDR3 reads CASSMGAGGKQPQHF. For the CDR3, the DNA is TGTGCCAGTAGTATGGGGGCAGGGGGGAAACAGCCCCAGCATTTT. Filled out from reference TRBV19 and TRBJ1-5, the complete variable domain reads DGGITQSPKYLFRKEGQNVTLSCEQNLNHDAMYWYRQDPGQGLRLIYYSQIVNDFQKGDIAEGYSVSREKKESFPLTVTSAQKNPTAFYLCASSMGAGGKQPQHFGDGTRLSIL.

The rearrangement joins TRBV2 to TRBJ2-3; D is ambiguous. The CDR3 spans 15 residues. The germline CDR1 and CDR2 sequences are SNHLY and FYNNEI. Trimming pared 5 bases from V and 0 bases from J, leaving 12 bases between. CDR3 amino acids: CASSREVTSTDTQYF. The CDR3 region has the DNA TGTGCCAGCAGTCGTGAGGTGACTAGCACAGATACGCAGTATTTT.

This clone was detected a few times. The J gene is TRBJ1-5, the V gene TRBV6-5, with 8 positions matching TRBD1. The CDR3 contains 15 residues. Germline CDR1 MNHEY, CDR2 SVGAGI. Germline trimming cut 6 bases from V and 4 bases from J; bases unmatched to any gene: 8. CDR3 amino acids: CASSATWTGNQPQHF. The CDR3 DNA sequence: TGTGCCAGCAGCGCCACTTGGACAGGGAATCAGCCCCAGCATTTT.

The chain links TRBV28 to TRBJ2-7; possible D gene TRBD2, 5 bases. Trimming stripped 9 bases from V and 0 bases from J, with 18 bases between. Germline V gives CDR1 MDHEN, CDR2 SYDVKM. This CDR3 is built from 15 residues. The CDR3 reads CASVLAGSSSYEQYF. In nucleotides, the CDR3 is TGTGCCAGTGTTCTGGCGGGTTCGAGCTCCTACGAGCAGTACTTC. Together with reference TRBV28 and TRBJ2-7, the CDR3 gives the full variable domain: DVKVTQSSRYLVKRTGEKVFLECVQDMDHENMFWYRQDPGLGLRLIYFSYDVKMKEKGDIPEGYSVSREKKERFSLILESASTNQTSMYLCASVLAGSSSYEQYFGPGTRLTVT.

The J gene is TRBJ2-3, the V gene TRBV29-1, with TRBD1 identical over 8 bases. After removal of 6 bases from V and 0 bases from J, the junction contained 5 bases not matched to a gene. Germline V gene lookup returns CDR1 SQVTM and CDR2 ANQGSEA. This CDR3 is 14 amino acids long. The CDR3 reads CSVAQGVSTDTQYF. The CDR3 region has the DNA TGCAGCGTCGCACAGGGGGTTAGCACAGATACGCAGTATTTT.

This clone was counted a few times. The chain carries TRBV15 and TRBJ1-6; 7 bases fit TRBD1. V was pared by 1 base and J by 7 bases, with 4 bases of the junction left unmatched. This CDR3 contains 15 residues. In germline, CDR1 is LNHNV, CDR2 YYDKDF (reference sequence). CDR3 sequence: CATSRVEGQNSPLHF. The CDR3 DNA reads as TGTGCCACCAGCAGAGTTGAGGGACAGAATTCACCCCTCCACTTT. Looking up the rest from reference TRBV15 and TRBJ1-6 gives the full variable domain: DAMVIQNPRYQVTQFGKPVTLSCSQTLNHNVMYWYQQKSSQAPKLLFHYYDKDFNNEADTPDNFQSRRPNTSFCFLDIRSPGLGDTAMYLCATSRVEGQNSPLHFGNGTRLTVT.

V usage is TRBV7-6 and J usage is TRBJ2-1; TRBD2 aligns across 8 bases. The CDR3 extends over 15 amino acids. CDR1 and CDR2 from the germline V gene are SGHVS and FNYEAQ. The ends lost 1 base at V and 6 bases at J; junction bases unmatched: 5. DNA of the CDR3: TGTGCCAGCAGCTTAGGTCCAGCGGGGGTCAATGAGCAGTTCTTC. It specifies CASSLGPAGVNEQFF.

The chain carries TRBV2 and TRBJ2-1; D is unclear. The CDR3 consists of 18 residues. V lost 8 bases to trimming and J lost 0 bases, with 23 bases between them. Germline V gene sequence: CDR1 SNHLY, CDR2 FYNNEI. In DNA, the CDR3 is TGTGCCAGCTGTAATCGGGTCTTATTCATGAGCTCCTACAATGAGCAGTTCTTC. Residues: CASCNRVLFMSSYNEQFF. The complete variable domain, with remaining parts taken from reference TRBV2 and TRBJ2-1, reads EPEVTQTPSHQVTQMGQEVILRCVPISNHLYFYWYRQILGQKVEFLVSFYNNEISEKSEIFDDQFSVERPDGSNFTLKIRSTKLEDSAMYFCASCNRVLFMSSYNEQFFGPGTRLTVL.

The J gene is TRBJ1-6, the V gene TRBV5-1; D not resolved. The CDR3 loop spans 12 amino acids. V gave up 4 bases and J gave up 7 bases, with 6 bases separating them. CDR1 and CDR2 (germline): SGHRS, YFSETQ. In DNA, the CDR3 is TGCGCCAGCAGCGGCGGAAATTCACCCCTCCACTTT. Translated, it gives CASSGGNSPLHF.

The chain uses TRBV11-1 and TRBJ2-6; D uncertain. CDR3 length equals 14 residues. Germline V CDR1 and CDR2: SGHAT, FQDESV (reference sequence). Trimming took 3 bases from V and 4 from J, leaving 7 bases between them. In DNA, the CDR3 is TGTGCCAGCAGCTTCTCCCCCGGGGCCAACGTCCTGACTTTC. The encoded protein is CASSFSPGANVLTF. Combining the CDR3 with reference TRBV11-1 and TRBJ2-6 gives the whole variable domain EAEVAQSPRYKITEKSQAVAFWCDPISGHATLYWYRQILGQGPELLVQFQDESVVDDSQLPKDRFSAERLKGVDSTLKIQPAELGDSAMYLCASSFSPGANVLTFGAGSRLTVL.

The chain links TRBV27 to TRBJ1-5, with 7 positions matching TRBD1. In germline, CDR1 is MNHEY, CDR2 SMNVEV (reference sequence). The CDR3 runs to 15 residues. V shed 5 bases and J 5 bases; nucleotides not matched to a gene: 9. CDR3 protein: CASSRQGTAYQPQHF. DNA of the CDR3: TGTGCCAGCAGTCGGCAAGGGACAGCCTATCAGCCCCAGCATTTT.